This TCR beta chain was identified during a study of T cell responses to AZD1222 COVID-19 vaccine. Study results and limitations: Only a handful of people who got AZD1222 tested seropositive at baseline. Clonal diversity may have been underestimated, and the donors were mostly white British, with more females than males.

Generated by immunoSEQ multiplex PCR, the TCRdb table keeps only in-frame clones and is missing some. This table holds about 100,000 clones, about 85% found once. A remark on this clone: Its antigen is not known.

Germline V gene data show CDR1 as LGHDT and CDR2 as YNNKEL (reference sequence). CDR3 length: 15 amino acids. J gave up 8 bases and V 3 bases, and 4 bases lay outside the gene matches. This TCR derives from an adult in good health. Specimen: peripheral blood, collected on day 0 of AZD1222 vaccination. The chain has TRBV3-1 (or the pseudogene TRBV3-2) and TRBJ2-1; 13 bases align to TRBD2. The CDR3 DNA reads TGTGCCAGCAGCCACGGACTAGCGGGAGTAGATGAGCAGTTCTTC. Its translation: CASSHGLAGVDEQFF.